A selection of T cell receptor beta chains follows, all from one sample in a study of identical twins. A single record per CDR3 protein comes from TCRdb applying MiXCR to the 5' RACE reads. The data contain approximately 500,000 distinct CDR3 sequences, more than 20% of them singletons. The sample was also linked to a second study, of T cells expressing NK-cell markers.

Material for sequencing was CD4+ T cells sorted from blood. Receptors originate from a woman under 30 in good health. Each CDR3 is given with its conserved first and last residue. D genes are given only for firm matches. Part of the rows lack a size; the others show once, few, many or a class for expanded clones.

size: -
V: TRBV6-2/TRBV6-3
J: TRBJ2-7
D: TRBD1
length: 15
CDR3: CASSSSLAGGNEQYF
DNA: TGTGCCAGCAGTTCCAGCCTGGCAGGGGGCAACGAGCAGTACTTC

size: -
V: TRBV12-3/TRBV12-4
J: TRBJ1-1
D: -
length: 13
CDR3: CASSLLGGSEAFF
DNA: TGTGCCAGCAGCCTACTAGGGGGATCTGAAGCTTTCTTT

size: -
V: TRBV5-1
J: TRBJ2-2
D: -
length: 13
CDR3: CASSLDSAGELFF
DNA: TGCGCCAGCAGCTTGGATTCGGCCGGGGAGCTGTTTTTT

size: few
V: TRBV28
J: TRBJ1-5
D: TRBD1
length: 15
CDR3: CASSLGDSNLRPQHF
DNA: TGTGCCAGCAGTTTAGGGGACAGCAACCTTAGGCCCCAGCATTTT

size: -
V: TRBV18
J: TRBJ1-2
D: -
length: 13
CDR3: CASSPGKVQGYTF
DNA: TGTGCCAGCTCACCAGGCAAGGTCCAAGGCTACACCTTC

size: few
V: TRBV12-5
J: TRBJ2-3
D: -
length: 13
CDR3: CASGLSGTDTQYF
DNA: TGTGCTAGTGGTTTGTCGGGCACAGATACGCAGTATTTT

size: few
V: TRBV11-2
J: TRBJ1-1
D: -
length: 15
CDR3: CASSLGTQGYTEAFF
DNA: TGTGCCAGCAGCCTGGGGACACAGGGCTACACTGAAGCTTTCTTT

size: few
V: TRBV6-1
J: TRBJ2-1
D: -
length: 17
CDR3: CASRPGKTGLGSSEQFF
DNA: TGTGCCAGCAGACCCGGCAAGACAGGATTGGGGTCAAGTGAGCAGTTCTTC

size: -
V: TRBV18
J: TRBJ2-7
D: TRBD2
length: 17
CDR3: CASSPLVAGWDLYEQYF
DNA: TGTGCCAGCTCACCGCTCGTAGCGGGGTGGGACCTCTACGAGCAGTACTTC

size: few
V: TRBV18
J: TRBJ1-2
D: -
length: 15
CDR3: CASSTTRTLNYGYTF
DNA: TGTGCCAGCTCAACCACAAGGACCCTAAACTATGGCTACACCTTC

size: -
V: TRBV5-1
J: TRBJ1-3
D: -
length: 17
CDR3: CASSSGSGPTPGNTIYF
DNA: TGCGCCAGCAGCTCGGGCTCGGGGCCTACCCCAGGAAACACCATATATTTT

size: -
V: TRBV3-1
J: TRBJ2-5
D: -
length: 13
CDR3: CASSQSPLKTQYF
DNA: TGTGCCAGCAGCCAATCGCCCTTAAAGACCCAGTACTTC

size: -
V: TRBV5-5
J: TRBJ2-3
D: TRBD2
length: 15
CDR3: CASSWTSGGSDTQYF
DNA: TGTGCCAGCAGCTGGACTAGCGGAGGGTCGGATACGCAGTATTTT

size: -
V: TRBV12-3/TRBV12-4
J: TRBJ1-5
D: -
length: 13
CDR3: CASTQAGGQPQHF
DNA: TGTGCCAGCACCCAGGCCGGGGGACAGCCCCAGCATTTT

size: few
V: TRBV3-1
J: TRBJ1-5
D: -
length: 15
CDR3: CASSQAPHSNQPQHF
DNA: TGTGCCAGCAGCCAAGCGCCTCATAGCAATCAGCCCCAGCATTTT

size: few
V: TRBV7-2
J: TRBJ2-3
D: -
length: 15
CDR3: CASSLLGRSTDTQYF
DNA: TGTGCCAGCAGCTTATTGGGCCGGAGCACAGATACGCAGTATTTT

size: few
V: TRBV3-1
J: TRBJ1-6
D: -
length: 15
CDR3: CASSQGGAYNSPLHF
DNA: TGTGCCAGCAGCCAAGGAGGGGCTTATAATTCACCCCTCCACTTT

size: -
V: TRBV30
J: TRBJ2-2
D: TRBD2
length: 14
CDR3: CAWEVAGGPGELFF
DNA: TGTGCCTGGGAGGTAGCGGGAGGGCCGGGGGAGCTGTTTTTT

size: -
V: TRBV12-3/TRBV12-4
J: TRBJ1-2
D: -
length: 16
CDR3: CASSLISGVSIYGYTF
DNA: TGTGCCAGCAGTTTGATATCCGGTGTTTCTATCTATGGCTACACCTTC

size: few
V: TRBV7-9
J: TRBJ2-1
D: TRBD1
length: 16
CDR3: CASSPKRWDRDNEQFF
DNA: TGTGCCAGCAGCCCAAAGCGCTGGGACAGGGATAATGAGCAGTTCTTC

size: -
V: TRBV7-9
J: TRBJ1-4
D: -
length: 15
CDR3: CASSLVGTSNEKLFF
DNA: TGTGCCAGCAGCTTAGTGGGAACCTCTAATGAAAAACTGTTTTTT

size: -
V: TRBV7-9
J: TRBJ2-3
D: -
length: 14
CDR3: CASSLSSLTDTQYF
DNA: TGTGCCAGCAGCTTAAGTTCCCTCACAGATACGCAGTATTTT

size: -
V: TRBV7-2
J: TRBJ2-3
D: TRBD2
length: 15
CDR3: CASSGWREATDTQYF
DNA: TGTGCCAGCAGCGGGTGGCGGGAGGCCACAGATACGCAGTATTTT

size: few
V: TRBV12-3/TRBV12-4
J: TRBJ2-5
D: -
length: 15
CDR3: CASTLGGGQLGTQYF
DNA: TGTGCCAGCACCTTGGGGGGGGGGCAACTGGGGACCCAGTACTTC

size: -
V: TRBV29-1
J: TRBJ2-1
D: TRBD1
length: 14
CDR3: CSVTKNTGVDEQFF
DNA: TGCAGCGTTACCAAAAATACAGGGGTCGATGAGCAGTTCTTC

size: few
V: TRBV12-3/TRBV12-4
J: TRBJ1-4
D: -
length: 15
CDR3: CASRAQGIGNEKLFF
DNA: TGTGCCAGCAGAGCACAGGGCATAGGTAACGAAAAACTGTTTTTT

size: -
V: TRBV5-8
J: TRBJ2-1
D: TRBD2
length: 15
CDR3: CARESSGSSYNEQFF
DNA: TGTGCCAGGGAGTCTAGCGGGAGCTCCTACAATGAGCAGTTCTTC

size: many
V: TRBV20-1
J: TRBJ2-7
D: TRBD2
length: 14
CDR3: CSARASGRSYEQYF
DNA: TGCAGTGCTAGAGCTAGCGGGAGATCCTACGAGCAGTACTTC

size: once
V: TRBV11-2
J: TRBJ2-1
D: -
length: 11
CDR3: CASGEYNEQFF
DNA: TGTGCCAGTGGGGAGTACAATGAGCAGTTCTTC

size: few
V: TRBV20-1
J: TRBJ2-2
D: -
length: 16
CDR3: CSARDGGLPYTGELFF
DNA: TGCAGTGCTAGAGATGGGGGATTGCCTTACACCGGGGAGCTGTTTTTT

size: -
V: TRBV21-1
J: TRBJ2-4
D: -
length: 19
CDR3: CASSNRKPSGTGVGNIQYF
DNA: TGTGCCAGCAGCAACAGAAAGCCCTCCGGGACAGGGGTTGGGAACATTCAGTACTTC

size: few
V: TRBV7-3
J: TRBJ2-2
D: -
length: 11
CDR3: CASSRGGELFF
DNA: TGTGCCAGCTCTCGGGGCGGGGAGCTGTTTTTT

size: -
V: TRBV6-2/TRBV6-3
J: TRBJ2-4
D: -
length: 12
CDR3: CASTTGPAVQYF
DNA: TGTGCCAGCACCACGGGACCCGCAGTTCAGTACTTC

size: few
V: TRBV9
J: TRBJ2-5
D: -
length: 14
CDR3: CASSIPGASETQYF
DNA: TGTGCCAGCAGCATACCGGGGGCGTCTGAGACCCAGTACTTC

size: few
V: TRBV7-2
J: TRBJ2-5
D: -
length: 13
CDR3: CASSVGSFGTQYF
DNA: TGTGCCAGCAGCGTTGGGTCCTTTGGGACCCAGTACTTC

size: few
V: TRBV5-1
J: TRBJ1-6
D: -
length: 15
CDR3: CASSLFGGNEPPLHF
DNA: TGCGCCAGCAGCTTGTTTGGGGGGAACGAACCACCCCTCCACTTT

size: -
V: TRBV7-6
J: TRBJ2-1
D: TRBD2
length: 15
CDR3: CASSLMAGGYNEQFF
DNA: TGTGCCAGCAGCCTCATGGCGGGGGGCTACAATGAGCAGTTCTTC

size: -
V: TRBV7-6
J: TRBJ2-1
D: -
length: 13
CDR3: CASSQQQGNEQFF
DNA: TGTGCCAGCAGCCAGCAACAGGGCAATGAGCAGTTCTTC

size: many
V: TRBV15
J: TRBJ1-1
D: TRBD1
length: 15
CDR3: CATSREKGANTEAFF
DNA: TGTGCCACCAGCAGAGAGAAGGGGGCGAACACTGAAGCTTTCTTT

size: few
V: TRBV12-3/TRBV12-4
J: TRBJ2-1
D: -
length: 13
CDR3: CASSPTPFGEQFF
DNA: TGTGCCAGCAGTCCTACCCCTTTCGGTGAGCAGTTCTTC

size: few
V: TRBV12-3/TRBV12-4
J: TRBJ1-2
D: -
length: 13
CDR3: CASSPRQNYGYTF
DNA: TGTGCCAGCAGCCCGCGACAGAACTATGGCTACACCTTC

size: few
V: TRBV6-1
J: TRBJ2-5
D: -
length: 16
CDR3: CASSPIGSSEVQTQYF
DNA: TGTGCCAGCAGTCCCATAGGGTCTAGCGAGGTACAGACCCAGTACTTC

size: -
V: TRBV9
J: TRBJ2-1
D: TRBD2
length: 18
CDR3: CASSVTSGRSSSYNEQFF
DNA: TGTGCCAGCAGCGTAACTAGCGGGAGGTCCAGCTCCTACAATGAGCAGTTCTTC

size: -
V: TRBV20-1
J: TRBJ2-7
D: -
length: 14
CDR3: CSATRADSSYEQYF
DNA: TGCAGTGCGACCCGGGCCGATAGCTCCTACGAGCAGTACTTC

size: few
V: TRBV20-1
J: TRBJ2-5
D: TRBD2
length: 15
CDR3: CSAPGLPGRKETQYF
DNA: TGCAGTGCCCCGGGACTACCTGGAAGGAAAGAGACCCAGTACTTC

size: -
V: TRBV7-6
J: TRBJ2-1
D: -
length: 17
CDR3: CASSLRPSLSSYNEQFF
DNA: TGTGCCAGCAGCTTACGACCGTCCCTTAGCTCCTACAATGAGCAGTTCTTC

size: -
V: TRBV24-1
J: TRBJ2-1
D: TRBD1
length: 14
CDR3: CATSPGQGNNEQFF
DNA: TGTGCCACCAGTCCGGGACAGGGTAACAATGAGCAGTTCTTC

size: -
V: TRBV7-8
J: TRBJ1-1
D: -
length: 13
CDR3: CASSLGGGPEAFF
DNA: TGTGCCAGCAGCTTAGGGGGGGGCCCTGAAGCTTTCTTT

size: -
V: TRBV9
J: TRBJ2-2
D: TRBD2
length: 15
CDR3: CASSLSGRVVGELFF
DNA: TGTGCCAGCAGCCTTAGCGGGAGAGTAGTCGGGGAGCTGTTTTTT

size: -
V: TRBV3-1
J: TRBJ1-3
D: -
length: 16
CDR3: CASSPGQSNSGNTIYF
DNA: TGTGCCAGCAGCCCCGGACAGAGCAACTCTGGAAACACCATATATTTT

size: -
V: TRBV20-1
J: TRBJ2-7
D: -
length: 17
CDR3: CSARDPGLPAPSYEQYF
DNA: TGCAGTGCTAGAGATCCGGGACTCCCAGCCCCGAGTTACGAGCAGTACTTC

size: few
V: TRBV4-3
J: TRBJ2-3
D: TRBD2
length: 17
CDR3: CASSPTSSGSSTDTQYF
DNA: TGCGCCAGCAGCCCAACCTCTAGCGGATCTAGCACAGATACGCAGTATTTT

size: few
V: TRBV6-2/TRBV6-3
J: TRBJ2-7
D: -
length: 13
CDR3: CASSLGRRIEQYF
DNA: TGTGCCAGCAGTTTGGGAAGGCGGATTGAGCAGTACTTC